The next 14 T cell receptor beta chains were all read from a single sample in a study of spatial heterogeneity in lung cancer. TCRdb independently ran MiXCR on the 5' RACE reads; one entry per CDR3 protein. The table has 49,000 or so distinct CDR3 sequences, approximately 12% seen once. Time point: sample taken at primary tumor resection. Tumor, nontumor lung or frozen PBMC supplied whole RNA that was sequenced unsorted. Sequencing used PBMCs, obtained at surgery. The receptors derive from a female donor with early-stage non-small cell lung cancer.

The J gene is TRBJ1-4, the V gene TRBV20-1; D unresolved. Per germline, CDR1 DFQATT and CDR2 SNEGSKA (reference sequence). V was pared by 3 bases and J by 1 base, with 12 bases between. The CDR3 covers 15 residues. CDR3 amino acids: CSASGDSGTNEKLFF. CDR3 in DNA: TGCAGTGCTAGTGGAGATTCAGGAACTAATGAAAAACTGTTTTTT.

This clonotype showed up just a few times. The gene calls are TRBV7-9 and TRBJ1-6; TRBD1 matches at 7 bases. Trimming cost V 6 bases and J 5 bases; bases outside gene matches: 7. The CDR3 totals 15 residues. The germline V gene has CDR1 SEHNR and CDR2 FQNEAQ (reference sequence). CDR3 sequence reads: CASRGTVGDNSPLHF. Written as DNA, the CDR3 is TGTGCCAGCAGGGGGACAGTTGGTGATAATTCACCCCTCCACTTT.

The rearrangement uses TRBV6-6 and TRBJ2-2; D might be TRBD1 (6 bases). This CDR3 has 14 residues. CDR1 and CDR2 (germline): MNHNY, SVGAGI (reference sequence). Trimming pared 6 bases from V and 2 bases from J, leaving 10 bases between. CDR3 protein: CASSRGGNTGELFF. The CDR3 bases are TGTGCCAGCAGCCGAGGGGGTAACACCGGGGAGCTGTTTTTT.

This clonotype was detected a few times. V and J are TRBV2 and TRBJ1-2, with 7 bases that match TRBD1. In germline, CDR1 is SNHLY, CDR2 FYNNEI. J gave up 13 bases and V 4 bases, and 12 bases lay outside the gene matches. CDR3 length: 13 amino acids. CDR3 sequence (DNA): TGTGCCAGCAGTGCTAGGGACAGAGGATTGGTCACCTTC. Its translation is CASSARDRGLVTF.

The genes are TRBV29-1 and TRBJ2-7; D unresolved. CDR1 and CDR2 (germline): SQVTM, ANQGSEA. Trimming pared 0 bases from V and 3 bases from J, leaving 3 bases between. This CDR3 comprises 11 residues. CDR3 sequence (DNA): TGCAGCGTTGAAGAGAACTACGAGCAGTACTTC. This translates into CSVEENYEQYF.

This clonotype showed up just a few times. This sequence joins TRBV20-1 and TRBJ2-1; 9 bases agree with TRBD2. This CDR3 region has 15 residues. CDR1 is DFQATT, CDR2 SNEGSKA, per germline (reference sequence). Unmatched junction bases numbered 8, after V lost 1 base and J lost 7 bases. CDR3 bases: TGCAGTGCTAGAGGCAACTATGCGGGGGGGAATGAGCAGTTCTTC. Translating it yields CSARGNYAGGNEQFF.

This clonotype turned up a few times. The rearrangement links TRBV28 to TRBJ2-4, with D possibly TRBD1 on 5 matching bases. There are 13 residues in the CDR3. Trimming removed 6 bases at V and 0 bases at J, with 6 bases between. CDR1 and CDR2 (germline): MDHEN, SYDVKM. The CDR3 DNA reads TGTGCCAGCAGAGGGGTAGCCAAAAACATTCAGTACTTC. Translated, it gives CASRGVAKNIQYF.

This clonotype was seen a few times. The chain combines TRBV7-2 with TRBJ1-2, with D unresolved. Germline CDR1 reads SGHTA; CDR2 reads FQGNSA. V dropped 2 bases and J dropped 4 bases, with 8 bases sitting between them. CDR3 size: 13 residues. The CDR3 bases are TGTGCCAGCAGCTTACCCCAAGGCTATGGCTACACCTTC. This gives the protein CASSLPQGYGYTF.

This clonotype was seen only a few times. The chain recombines TRBV28 with TRBJ2-7; D not resolved. Germline lookup yields CDR1 MDHEN and CDR2 SYDVKM. The CDR3 extends over 12 amino acids. The V end lost 8 bases, the J end lost 6 bases, and 14 bases lay between the germline ends. As DNA, the CDR3 is TGTGCCAGCCGCCTCGGCATCGGCGAGCAGTACTTC. It specifies CASRLGIGEQYF.

V is TRBV12-3 or TRBV12-4 and J is TRBJ1-2, with D hard to call. The CDR3 is 12 residues long. V shed 2 bases and J shed 11 bases, with 12 bases lying between them. CDR3 DNA: TGTGCCAGCAGTTTAAGCGAGGTGCGTTACACCTTC. Translating it yields CASSLSEVRYTF.

The V and J genes are TRBV5-1 and TRBJ2-5; D remains unclear. This CDR3 is 14 amino acids long. The germline gives CDR1 SGHRS, CDR2 YFSETQ. Between the trimmed V and J ends, which lost 5 bases and 1 base, there was a span of 12 bases. The CDR3 bases are TGCGCCAGCAGGCTGGAACCGAGCCAAGAGACCCAGTACTTC. Translating gives CASRLEPSQETQYF.

The chain employs TRBV30 and TRBJ2-1; D gene ambiguous. Germline CDR1 is GTSNPN and CDR2 is SVGIG (reference sequence). V lost 3 bases, J lost 3 bases, and 3 bases lay in between. The CDR3 has 11 amino acids. As DNA, the CDR3 is TGTGCCTGGAGAATCTACAATGAGCAGTTCTTC. Its translation is CAWRIYNEQFF.

This sequence joins TRBV5-6 and TRBJ2-2; 10 bases agree with TRBD2. After removal of 1 base from V and 4 bases from J, the junction contained 7 bases not matched to a gene. This CDR3 has 17 residues. Germline V gives CDR1 SGHDT, CDR2 YYEEEE. The CDR3 nucleotides read TGTGCCAGCAGCTTGATTAGCGGGGGGCCTATCACCGGGGAGCTGTTTTTT. This translates into CASSLISGGPITGELFF.

The genes are TRBV9 and TRBJ1-3; D gene uncertain. The CDR3 has 15 residues. The germline CDR1 and CDR2 sequences are SGDLS and YYNGEE. The ends were cut back, 4 bases at V and 0 bases at J, with 11 bases in the middle. Written as DNA, the CDR3 is TGTGCCAGCAGCAATGACGGAAACTCTGGAAACACCATATATTTT. Its protein is CASSNDGNSGNTIYF.